Sequencing of this T cell receptor beta chain was carried out in a study of regulatory T cells in long-lasting Graves disease (dated by TCRdb to about 2021). Context from the whole study: Patients with newly diagnosed Graves' disease had been on antithyroid drugs for under 3 months. Peripheral blood TCR sequencing and RNA sequencing compared persistent Graves' disease patients with newly diagnosed Graves' disease patients. The study was conducted in China and was registered as a clinical trial. TCR sequencing covered 13 persistent and roughly 20 newly diagnosed Graves' disease patients, around 35 samples in total.

The library was built by means of multiplex PCR. The data were produced on an Illumina HiSeq 4000. iRepertoire HTBI primers and Arm-PCR amplification of CDR3 regions were used to construct TCR beta libraries. Gel purification was performed on PCR products prior to sequencing. Regarding the original processing steps: Gene usage analysis of CDR3 amino acid clonotypes relied on the roughly 67 TRBV and over 13 TRBJ segments identified across samples. COPE and FqMerger were used to merge the filtered high-quality paired reads into contigs. Contigs were aligned with BLAST to IMGT TRBV, TRBD and TRBJ reference genes, and CDR3 was defined per IMGT. Clonotypes above 0.1% frequency were classified as highly expanded clones. Shannon entropy was used to measure repertoire diversity, and the Gini coefficient was used to measure V-J evenness. A clonotype found in more than one individual was treated as public. TCRdb passed the public sequencing reads through fastp at Q25 and MiXCR, retaining productive beta sequences. All rows with the same CDR3 protein become a single entry with the most common DNA and genes. For this entry, the V and J calls and clone size follow TCRdb and not the study's own pipeline. Present in this sample are around 450,000 distinct CDR3 sequences, about 15% of which were seen just once. Roughly 8% of the sample lies in the top ten.

With respect to this clonotype: Its antigen remains undetermined. No base quality information exists; no much larger clone differs at one position.

The time point label corresponds to: newly diagnosed GD, antithyroid drugs for less than 3 months. For both TCR sequencing and RNA sequencing, RNA was extracted from PBMCs in TRIzol. Graves' disease was diagnosed according to American Thyroid Association guidelines. The patients came from an endocrinology department in Xi'an, China. From each patient, about 8.9 milliliters of peripheral blood was collected into an EDTA anticoagulant tube. PBMCs were isolated by Ficoll Paque Plus density gradient separation without further T cell sorting. An Agilent 2100 Bioanalyzer and agarose gel were used to check RNA quality, while a NanoDrop 2000 measured RNA concentration. The CDR3 numbers 15 residues from cysteine through phenylalanine. Solely the CDR3 DNA is kept, with 45 bases framed from the first base. Trimming removed 4 bases from V and 2 bases from J; the gene matches leave 6 bases unexplained. The germline V gene yields KGHDR for CDR1 and SFDVKD for CDR2.

Study-level results and caveats: The authors acknowledged the small sample size as a limitation that may reduce accuracy. Peripheral blood alone was examined, since thyroid tissue, which constituted the primary lesion, could not be accessed. Preferential use of TRBV28, TRBJ1-2 and TRBJ2-5 was observed in persistent disease, whereas TRBV20-1 and TRBJ2-1 were favored in newly diagnosed disease. Sequencing and analysis were limited to the TCR beta chain. More public clonotypes were shared among persistent patients (under 3,000) than among newly diagnosed patients (966). Lower TCR Shannon entropy and fewer highly expanded clones were observed in persistent Graves' disease patients than in newly diagnosed patients, which suggested clonal expansion.

The sample was also linked to a second study, of T cells in Graves' hyperthyroidism and ophthalmopathy. The second study also describes: Stable Graves' hyperthyroidism was defined as the absence of progression to ophthalmopathy over 18 months of follow-up. Hyperthyroidism patients were newly diagnosed, had a disease duration of under 2 months, and were aged 18 to 65 years. The study excluded patients with uncontrolled infections, other autoimmune diseases, pregnancy or lactation. Diagnoses were established on the basis of clinical symptoms, serum thyroxine and TRAb, thyroid ultrasound, and orbital computed tomography. For the first round of RT-PCR on the TCR CDR3, the HTBI primer set was used together with the Qiagen OneStep RT-PCR kit. Blood samples also contained most of the expanded thyroid clonotypes (frequency above 0.001), which suggests that blood repertoires may reflect thyroid immune responses. In cross-validation, a model built on a 13 V-J signature told ophthalmopathy apart from stable hyperthyroidism with 85% to 90% sensitivity and roughly 81% specificity, and in testing the same model reached 80%/75%. During validation, the model predicted progression to ophthalmopathy a median of around six months ahead of onset, with approximately 70% sensitivity and 72% to 85% specificity. A discovery cohort of fewer than 110 patients, about 43 with Graves' ophthalmopathy and approximately 55 with stable Graves' hyperthyroidism, was used to find distinguishing TCR V-J signatures. An independent validation cohort of about 20 hyperthyroidism patients and 17 patients who later progressed to ophthalmopathy tested prospective prediction of ophthalmopathy. The approximately 97 discovery patients were randomly divided into training and test sets at a 7:3 ratio. In addition, the study compared T-cell repertoires in thyroid tissue and in blood from roughly 6 Graves' hyperthyroidism patients. Once sampling was done, hyperthyroidism patients were given methimazole at a starting dose of 30 mg daily, whereas ophthalmopathy patients were given high-dose intravenous methylprednisolone. A second multiplex PCR round built the libraries, followed by size selection and purification. Sequencing of the libraries was done on an Illumina HiSeq2000 using paired-end 100 bp reads. SOAPnuke was used to process the raw data, throwing out any read that contained adapters or uncalled bases, had a mean Phred below 15, or lacked an exact constant-primer or identifier match. High-quality paired reads were merged with COPE v1.2.5, and unique nucleotide sequences were defined as clonotypes. MiTCR v1.1 was used to align clonotypes to the IMGT TRBV, TRBD and TRBJ reference segments. The analysis was restricted to V-J combinations with a frequency above 0.0001, which together covered around 99% of the repertoires. The TCS score was defined as F50 (clonal expansion) divided by E x V (chaos), with BLOSUM62-based TCRdist calculated between CDR3 peptides within each V-J. Welch's t-statistics and random forest reduced roughly 530 V-J features to 10 to 15, which were used in a naive Bayes classifier (R e1071). Sample size was not statistically predetermined, and blinding of investigators to group allocation was not performed. According to the paper, TCR Vbeta CDR3 sequencing was carried out on some 130 peripheral blood samples, which came from 40 to 45 ophthalmopathy, approximately 78 hyperthyroidism and approximately 17 progressor patients.

The material was peripheral blood mononuclear cells (PBMCs), obtained at new diagnosis, from a patient treated with antithyroid drugs. The sequence links TRBV24-1 to TRBJ1-2; 7 bases in the middle match TRBD1. The source of this sequence is a woman in her forties with Graves disease. Donor details come from another sample of the same person, matched by shared clones. The nucleotide sequence is given as TGTGCCACCAGTGACCCCCGGGACAGCAACTATGGCTACACCTTC. The encoded protein is CATSDPRDSNYGYTF.